This TCR beta chain is drawn from a study of cytotoxic CD8 clonotypes in ibrutinib-treated CLL. Overall study findings and caveats: Public clonotypes proved infrequent, and on treatment they shrank or remained steady. Clonality climbed at ibrutinib response, then dropped toward baseline at progression. Sampling of sustained-remission and progressing patients occurred at differing times.

Sequencing was designed to attain a depth spanning 1 in 200,000 to 1 in 1 million T cells. The data were produced by immunoSEQ multiplex PCR, yet TCRdb's version contains in-frame clones alone and is incomplete. The table lists 100,000 to 150,000 clones, approximately 83% of them singletons. In the case of this clone: Antigen unknown.

Germline V gene sequence: CDR1 MNHEY, CDR2 SMNVEV (reference sequence). The CDR3 contains 14 residues. Trimming took 0 bases from V and 4 from J; bases not matched to a gene: 0. Sequenced here: PBMCs, sampled after 24 months of ibrutinib treatment. The chain joins TRBV27 to TRBJ1-3; 7 bases map to TRBD1. The origin of this receptor is a human donor with chronic lymphocytic leukemia. The chain's CDR3 is CASSLSDRGNTIYF. Here the CDR3 DNA reads TGTGCCAGCAGTTTATCGGACAGGGGAAACACCATATATTTT.